A single sample is the source of the 28 T cell receptor beta chains below, sequenced in a study of post-analysis software for immune sequencing data. Points from the study as a whole: Roughly five TRBV segments, including TRBV5-6, TRBV5-1 and TRBV20-1, were more frequent in patients than controls.

No antigens are known for them. Unique molecular identifiers tagged the TCR beta cDNA libraries. TCRdb recomputed calls from the PCR reads with MiXCR, one row per CDR3 protein. The repertoire holds fewer than 850,000 distinct CDR3 sequences, with about 32% as singletons. The sequencing input was blood. Every receptor here comes from a girl aged 5 to 17 with multiple sclerosis.

The chain links TRBV5-4 to TRBJ1-6; D is undetermined. The length of the CDR3 is 13 residues. Deletions cut 0 bases from V and 7 bases from J, with 5 bases between. Germline CDR1 reads SGHNT; CDR2 reads YYREEE (reference sequence). Here the CDR3 DNA reads TGTGCCAGCAGCTTGGCCAGGAATTCACCCCTCCACTTT. Encoded protein: CASSLARNSPLHF.

This chain links TRBV6-6 with TRBJ2-7; D is undetermined. This CDR3 comprises 15 residues. V gave up 2 bases and J gave up 3 bases, with 14 bases separating them. Germline values: CDR1 MNHNY, CDR2 SVGAGI (reference sequence). The CDR3 here is CASSYMGMDDYEQYF. The CDR3 nucleotides are TGTGCCAGCAGTTACATGGGGATGGATGACTACGAGCAGTACTTC.

This clonotype occurred a few times. The CDR3 spells CASSGRGTGNTIYF. CDR3 bases: TGTGCCAGCTCAGGCAGGGGGACTGGAAACACCATATATTTT. This sequence joins TRBV6-5 and TRBJ1-3; 7 nucleotides line up with TRBD1. CDR3 size: 14 residues. Germline CDR1 is MNHEY and CDR2 is SVGAGI. Unmatched junction bases numbered 6, after V lost 8 bases and J lost 2 bases.

This chain links TRBV9 with TRBJ1-2; TRBD1 is a possible D gene (5 bases). Deletions cut 4 bases from V and 4 bases from J, with 17 bases between. Germline CDR1 SGDLS, CDR2 YYNGEE. The CDR3 extends over 15 amino acids. CDR3 sequence reads: CASSPGAGAGYGYTF. DNA of the CDR3: TGTGCCAGCAGCCCCGGGGCGGGCGCCGGCTATGGCTACACCTTC.

The genes are TRBV20-1 and TRBJ2-5; no firm D call. Trimming took 2 bases from V and 4 from J, leaving 8 bases between them. This CDR3 has 12 residues. The V gene's germline CDR1 is DFQATT and CDR2 SNEGSKA (reference sequence). CDR3 DNA: TGCAGTGCTAGAACTATGGGAGAGACCCAGTACTTC. Translation gives CSARTMGETQYF.

The rearrangement joins TRBV5-1 to TRBJ2-7, with 12 bases identical to TRBD2. CDR3 length: 15 residues. The germline gives CDR1 SGHRS, CDR2 YFSETQ. V lost 4 bases, J lost 2 bases, and 4 bases stayed unmatched. CDR3 coding DNA: TGCGCCAGCAGCGCTGGACTAGCGGGAACCTACGAGCAGTACTTC. It translates to CASSAGLAGTYEQYF.

V and J are TRBV19 and TRBJ2-1, with 15 bases matching TRBD2. Per germline, CDR1 LNHDA and CDR2 SQIVND (reference sequence). This CDR3 has 20 residues. Germline trimming cut 5 bases from V and 3 bases from J; bases unmatched to any gene: 14. CDR3: CASSPGTSGRSTPHYNEQFF. CDR3 nucleotide sequence: TGTGCCAGTAGTCCCGGGACTAGCGGGAGGAGCACACCCCACTACAATGAGCAGTTCTTC.

The gene calls are TRBV16 and TRBJ2-1; tentative D call: TRBD1 (5 bases). V was pared by 4 bases and J by 8 bases, with 12 bases between. Per germline, CDR1 KGHSY and CDR2 FQNENV. CDR3 length: 13 residues. The CDR3 here is CASSPQGFDEQFF. The CDR3 region has the DNA TGTGCCAGCAGCCCTCAGGGTTTCGATGAGCAGTTCTTC. Full variable domain (outside the CDR3, taken from reference TRBV16 and TRBJ2-1): GEEVAQTPKHLVRGEGQKAKLYCAPIKGHSYVFWYQQVLKNEFKFLISFQNENVFDETGMPKERFSAKCLPNSPCSLEIQATKLEDSAVYFCASSPQGFDEQFFGPGTRLTVL.

The rearrangement joins TRBV12-5 to TRBJ2-1; 9 nucleotides align to TRBD2. Germline V lookup: CDR1 LGHNT, CDR2 FRNRAP. Trimming removed 9 bases from V and 4 bases from J; junction bases left unmatched: 7. This CDR3 comprises 14 residues. This chain's CDR3 is CASMTSGEYNEQFF. In nucleotides, the CDR3 is TGTGCTAGCATGACTAGCGGTGAATACAATGAGCAGTTCTTC.

In this sample, this clonotype turned up a few times. The chain couples TRBV5-1 to TRBJ2-5; 12 nucleotides match TRBD2. J gave up 3 bases and V 4 bases, and 10 bases lay outside the gene matches. This CDR3 comprises 17 residues. In germline, CDR1 is SGHRS, CDR2 YFSETQ. In nucleotides, the CDR3 is TGCGCCAGCAGCGACCTTACTAGCGGGGGGTATGAAGAGACCCAGTACTTC. Translated, it gives CASSDLTSGGYEETQYF.

The CDR3 region has the DNA TGTGCCAGCAGCCAAATGACGGCGGAGGGACTCCACAATGAGCAGTACTTC. It codes for CASSQMTAEGLHNEQYF. The rearrangement uses TRBV3-1 and TRBJ2-5, with D perhaps matching TRBD2 (6 bases). CDR3 length: 17 amino acids. Trimming cost V 2 bases and J 11 bases, with 27 bases left between them. Germline lookup yields CDR1 LGHDT and CDR2 YNNKEL (reference sequence).

The V call is TRBV3-1, the J call TRBJ2-4; 7 nucleotides align to TRBD1. V trimming: 0 bases; J trimming: 7 bases; junction bases outside the gene matches: 6. From germline, CDR1 is LGHDT and CDR2 YNNKEL (reference sequence). The CDR3 contains 15 residues. CDR3 sequence (DNA): TGTGCCAGCAGCCAAGATAACCGGGACAGCAACATTCAGTACTTC. Translating it yields CASSQDNRDSNIQYF.

The chain employs TRBV12-3 or TRBV12-4 and TRBJ2-5, with 12 bases identical to TRBD2. Trimming cost V 5 bases and J 5 bases; bases outside gene matches: 12. This CDR3 is 17 amino acids long. CDR3 in amino acids: CASSPEASGRARETQYF. The DNA for the CDR3 is TGTGCCAGCAGTCCGGAAGCTAGCGGGAGGGCCCGGGAGACCCAGTACTTC.

This chain joins TRBV20-1 and TRBJ2-3, with 11 bases that match TRBD2. The CDR3 contains 17 residues. Looked up from germline, CDR1 is DFQATT and CDR2 is SNEGSKA (reference sequence). V dropped 0 bases and J dropped 5; count of bases not matched to a gene: 10. In DNA, the CDR3 is TGCAGTGCTAGAGATCTCCGGGCTAGCGGGAGGAAAGATACGCAGTATTTT. Its protein product is CSARDLRASGRKDTQYF.

The table lists this clonotype with a few counts. The chain is built from TRBV2 and TRBJ2-1; 12 nucleotides align to TRBD2. Per the germline V gene, CDR1 is SNHLY and CDR2 is FYNNEI. The CDR3 covers 15 residues. After removal of 5 bases from V and 7 bases from J, the junction contained 6 bases not matched to a gene. Written as DNA, the CDR3 is TGTGCCAGCAGTCCGAGGACTAGCGGGGTGAATGAGCAGTTCTTC. Translating gives CASSPRTSGVNEQFF.

The chain joins TRBV6-1 to TRBJ1-2; unclear D gene. The CDR3 totals 14 residues. Trimming took off 0 bases at V and 4 bases at J, with 9 bases between the two ends. CDR1 is MNHNS, CDR2 SASEGT, per germline. The CDR3 reads CASSEARVGYGYTF. In DNA form, the CDR3 reads TGTGCCAGCAGTGAAGCGAGGGTTGGCTATGGCTACACCTTC.

The chain couples TRBV28 to TRBJ2-3, with D perhaps matching TRBD1 or TRBD2 (5 bases each). V was cut by 5 bases and J by 10 bases, with 13 bases left in between. The CDR3 loop spans 12 amino acids. Per germline, CDR1 MDHEN and CDR2 SYDVKM. The CDR3 DNA follows: TGTGCCAGCAGTACTTCCGGGACCCCGCAGTATTTT. It yields the protein CASSTSGTPQYF.

This clonotype was recorded a few times. As DNA, the CDR3 is TGTGCCAGTAGTACGAGACGGTTCGGAAGAGCAGATACGCAGTATTTT. Protein sequence: CASSTRRFGRADTQYF. This sequence joins TRBV19 and TRBJ2-3, with unresolved D. V was cut by 4 bases and J by 4 bases, with 18 bases left in between. Germline V CDR1 and CDR2: LNHDA, SQIVND (reference sequence). The CDR3 consists of 16 residues.

This clonotype appeared a few times. The chain uses TRBV29-1 and TRBJ2-1; D unclear. The CDR3 has 10 residues. Germline V gene data show CDR1 as SQVTM and CDR2 as ANQGSEA. With 5 bases removed from V and 10 bases from J, the gap between germline ends came to 9 bases. CDR3 in DNA: TGCAGCGTTTTAGGGTGGGAGCAGTTCTTC. Translated: CSVLGWEQFF.

This chain links TRBV20-1 with TRBJ2-2, with 11 positions matching TRBD2. Germline V lookup: CDR1 DFQATT, CDR2 SNEGSKA (reference sequence). The CDR3 spans 14 residues. The junction had 4 bases not matched to a gene; V was cut back by 4 bases and J by 6 bases. The CDR3 is CSAKELAGAGELFF. The CDR3 region has the DNA TGCAGTGCTAAGGAACTAGCGGGGGCCGGGGAGCTGTTTTTT.

In its sample, this clonotype was seen a few times. This chain links TRBV20-1 with TRBJ2-5; D remains ambiguous. V lost 1 base and J 1 base, leaving 13 bases between the germline ends. CDR1 DFQATT and CDR2 SNEGSKA come from the germline V gene (reference sequence). This CDR3 has 15 residues. The CDR3 is CSARVYLSGQETQYF. CDR3 coding DNA: TGCAGTGCTAGAGTCTACTTGTCAGGCCAAGAGACCCAGTACTTC.

The chain uses TRBV11-2 and TRBJ2-2; D not resolved. Trimming left V 7 bases short and J 6 bases short, with 6 bases between. CDR3 length equals 11 residues. In germline, CDR1 is SGHAT, CDR2 FQNNGV. CDR3 region: CASNPAGELFF. The CDR3 coding sequence is TGTGCCAGCAACCCGGCCGGGGAGCTGTTTTTT.

The sample holds a few counts of this clonotype. The chain links TRBV20-1 to TRBJ2-7; 7 bases are a match to TRBD1. Trimming cost V 1 base and J 0 bases; bases outside gene matches: 6. The CDR3 sequence is 15 residues long. Germline CDR1 is DFQATT and CDR2 is SNEGSKA (reference sequence). The CDR3 region is CSARGTRQGSYEQYF. In DNA, the CDR3 is TGCAGTGCTAGAGGAACCAGACAGGGCTCCTACGAGCAGTACTTC.

The J gene is TRBJ1-6, the V gene TRBV6-1, with 7 bases fitting TRBD1. The CDR3 runs to 15 residues. The germline gives CDR1 MNHNS, CDR2 SASEGT. Losses at the gene ends were 6 bases for V and 10 bases for J; bases not matched to a gene: 12. In nucleotides, the CDR3 is TGTGCCAGCAGGGCGCGGAACTCAGGGGGATCACCCCTCCACTTT. Protein product: CASRARNSGGSPLHF.

This clonotype has a single count. V usage is TRBV10-3 and J usage is TRBJ2-1, with D maybe TRBD2 (5 bases). The DNA matches TRBJ2-7 better at its end, which makes the J call doubtful. CDR1 is ENHRY and CDR2 is SYGVKD in the germline V gene. The CDR3 has 15 residues. In DNA form, the CDR3 reads TGTGCCATCAGTGAGTCGAGCGGATTATTTTACGAGCAGTACTTC. Translated, it gives CAISESSGLFYEQYF.

The table lists this clonotype with a count of one. V is TRBV19 and J is TRBJ2-1; D might be TRBD1 (5 bases). Germline V gene data show CDR1 as LNHDA and CDR2 as SQIVND (reference sequence). The V end lost 5 bases, the J end lost 8 bases, and 16 bases lay between the germline ends. CDR3 length equals 14 residues. The DNA of the CDR3 is TGTGCCAGTAGTTTGGGGCTGCGGTCGGATGAGCAGTTCTTC. Translated: CASSLGLRSDEQFF.

The chain uses TRBV10-3 and TRBJ2-7; 7 bases agree with TRBD1. J gave up 6 bases and V 8 bases, and 10 bases lay outside the gene matches. CDR3 length: 13 residues. Germline V CDR1 and CDR2: ENHRY, SYGVKD. The CDR3 region has the DNA TGTGCCATCCGGGACAGCGGAAGCTGCGAGCAGTACTTC. Amino acid sequence: CAIRDSGSCEQYF.

CDR3 nucleotides: TGTGCCACAGGGGGACCACCCCAAGAGACCCAGTACTTC. This gives the protein CATGGPPQETQYF. The chain employs TRBV28 and TRBJ2-5, with 7 bases that match TRBD1. Trimming took 10 bases from V and 1 from J; bases not matched to a gene: 6. Germline CDR1 reads MDHEN; CDR2 reads SYDVKM. The CDR3 has 13 amino acids.